This T cell receptor beta chain was recovered during a study of shared clonotypes between healthy human individuals (dated by TCRdb to about 2020). Describing the broader study: Three men and two women, aged 18 to 49 years, made up the cohort. For each donor, three plates each were used for CD4 naive and CD4 memory, two plates were used for CD8 naive, and one plate was used for CD8 memory. Blood TCR repertoires of 5 or 6 healthy adults were deeply sequenced to estimate repertoire size and the extent of clonotype sharing between individuals. To increase sequencing depth and limit assay-specific biases, TCR repertoire library preparation and sequencing were carried out by different laboratories using diverse techniques. Each donor's leukapheresis produced roughly between roughly 0.85 and 9.5 billion PBMCs.

CD8 naive samples were obtained by positive selection for CCR7 among CD45RO-negative cells, yielding a CD45RA+CCR7+ population from which TemRA cells were excluded. The donors were healthy, HIV-negative adults with no recently reported acute infections or vaccinations. Only Caucasian adults living in Nashville, Tennessee, USA were represented among the donors. Blood was obtained by leukapheresis, after which PBMCs were separated by Ficoll-Histopaque density gradient centrifugation and cryopreserved in liquid nitrogen vapor phase. Analytical flow cytometry was used to check the purity and quantity of every magnetically sorted T cell population. Genomic DNA was isolated from each sorted fraction and quantified by UV absorbance on a Nanodrop 2000c. Overall study results and their limits: Sharing across four donors was observed for roughly 5% of naive CD4, less than 4% of naive CD8, 2% to 2.5% of memory CD4, and around 0.4% of memory CD8 clonotypes. Even with the large sequencing depth, rarefaction of the sorted-subset datasets indicated that sequencing was incomplete. Compared with non-shared clonotypes, the clonotypes found in all four sorted-subset donors had higher generation probabilities. Only blood was sampled, and tissue TCR repertoires likely differ from those in blood. Because the study included only a small number of donors, the genetic and exposure-history diversity represented was limited. Naive subsets generally had larger estimated clonotype richness than memory subsets did. Pairwise subsampling led to the expectation that sequencing depth would affect the degree of clonotype sharing among donors.

In regard to this clone: Its antigen has not been determined. Qualities for individual bases were not recorded, and no much larger clone is one base off.

TCR CDR3 regions were amplified from genomic DNA by multiplex PCR using the deep immunoSEQ assay. For each cell subset, the extracted genomic DNA was distributed evenly across all wells of several immunoSEQ 96-well plates, and each plate served as one replicate. For sorted subsets, each replicate PCR was loaded with approximately 0.2 ug genomic DNA, equivalent to some 31,000 T cell genomes. Purified libraries were quantified with a Qubit 3.0 fluorometer, sized on a Bioanalyzer 2100, and re-quantified with the KAPA Library Quantification kit. Every immunoSEQ 96-well plate was sequenced on a dedicated single-read 150-cycle Illumina NextSeq 550 flow cell. Turning to the authors' computational methods: Because only junctional sequences without quality scores were contained in the immunoSEQ output, filtering matching that applied to full-length reads could not be performed. To assign V/J genes and CDR3, sequences were annotated using PyIR, a Python wrapper for IgBLAST v1.9, with IMGT germline references. Any read was removed if the V/J assignment was weak (E-value above 1e-6), the CDR3 was missing, or the read contained stop codons, out-of-frame junctions, or ambiguous translated residues. V3J clonotypes were defined as sequences sharing the same inferred V gene, J gene, and CDR3 amino acid sequence. The percentage overlap between two repertoires was calculated by dividing the number of shared unique clonotypes by the size of the smaller repertoire. RTK rarefaction, the Chao1 estimator, and Recon v2.1 estimates of unobserved clonotypes were used to assess repertoire richness. Generation probabilities for all TCRbeta clonotypes obtained by the gDNA method from several donors were computed using OLGA. The source is immuneACCESS, and TCRdb retained only in-frame sequences with V and J called. Part of the clones is not carried over; for the studies checked, unresolved V genes explain less than half of this, and the remainder is unexplained. V, J and clone size derive from that table, while D and trimming were established from the DNA sequence. The sample table holds around 580,000 clones, of which about 98% were seen once. The ten largest account for approximately 0.33% of the sample.

The sample taken for sequencing was naive CD8+ T cells sorted from blood. The cell subset or site tag for this specimen amounts to: CD45RA+CCR7+. The source of this sequence is a young man in good health.

CDR3 protein: CASSLGQGGMSGANVLTF. The nucleotide sequence is given as TGTGCCAGCAGCCTAGGACAGGGGGGCATGTCTGGGGCCAACGTCCTGACTTTC. Recombination connected TRBV7-2 to TRBJ2-6; TRBD1 matches 10 bases in the middle. Based on the germline V gene, the CDR1 and CDR2 sequences are SGHTA and FQGNSA. Measured from the cysteine to the phenylalanine, the CDR3 is 18 residues long. CDR3 DNA is the only sequence kept; it has 54 bases, read in frame from the first base. Germline trimming: 5 bases from V, 1 base from J; junction bases outside gene matches: 8.